This T cell receptor (beta chain) comes out of a study of breast tumors, draining lymph nodes, adjacent tissues. Study-level results: That most tumor T cells come from lymph nodes remained unproven. Compared with basal-like, luminal-like tumors shared significantly more repertoire with nontumor tissue.

TCRdb re-called the multiplex PCR reads through MiXCR, storing one row per CDR3 protein. The data contain around 290,000 distinct CDR3 sequences, roughly 31% of them singletons. Samples came from axillary lymph nodes draining the breast cancer. There are many counts of this clonotype. The antigen is undetermined. Trimming stripped 3 bases from V and 1 base from J, with 19 bases between. Germline CDR1 MGHRA, CDR2 YSYEKL. CDR3 size: 17 residues. The clonotype was recovered from a female donor with breast cancer. Some clones in this sample may be carry-over from other donors' samples. V and J are TRBV4-1 and TRBJ2-7, with D perhaps matching TRBD2 (6 bases). The sample taken for sequencing was axillary lymph node tissue. The CDR3 here is CASSHQPSVVRSYEQYF. In DNA form, the CDR3 reads TGCGCCAGCAGCCATCAACCTAGCGTCGTACGGTCCTACGAGCAGTACTTC.